The entry below gives a single TCR beta chain sequence along with its context. The antigen is undetermined. The data originate from a study of T cell responses to AZD1222 COVID-19 vaccine. Study-wide findings and caveats: The study reported that nearly half of spike-specific TCRs target unmutated variant regions. Increased Spike-specific TCR breadth and depth were observed after two AZD1222 doses. At baseline, seropositivity was found in only a handful of AZD1222 recipients.

Libraries were prepared by immunoSEQ multiplex PCR; TCRdb keeps only in-frame clonotypes and omits some of them. The data contain some 80,000 clones, about three quarters of them singletons. CDR3 length equals 17 residues. With 0 bases clipped from V and 7 bases from J, the junction kept 11 bases outside the gene matches. Germline V gives CDR1 LGHDT, CDR2 YNNKEL (reference sequence). The sequencing here drew on peripheral blood, taken 28 days after the second dose of the MenACWY control vaccine. The chain combines TRBV3-1 (or the pseudogene TRBV3-2) with TRBJ2-1; TRBD2 matches 8 bases. The sequence came from an adult who received the MenACWY meningococcal vaccine as a control. The CDR3 protein is CASSQESPGRALNEQFF. Written as DNA, the CDR3 is TGTGCCAGCAGCCAAGAGTCCCCCGGGAGGGCGTTGAATGAGCAGTTCTTC.